The rows below give T cell receptor beta chains drawn from one sample of a study of T cells in localized non-small cell lung cancer. Clones were read by immunoSEQ multiplex PCR, and TCRdb kept only the in-frame ones, dropping some. The sample shows around 45,000 clones, around 87% of them seen only once. Sequenced here: PBMCs, sampled before any cancer treatment. Source of these receptors: a man aged 35-75 years with stage II lung adenocarcinoma. Each CDR3 is given with its conserved first and last residue. Fields, in order: V gene, D gene, J gene, clone size, CDR3 protein, CDR3 DNA. D genes are given only for firm matches. The listing skips clone size in some rows; elsewhere it reads once, few, many or a size class.

V gene: TRBV6-1; D gene: -; J gene: TRBJ2-5; clone size: once; CDR3 protein: CASSEGLPRGETQYF; CDR3 DNA: TGTGCCAGCAGTGAGGGACTCCCGAGGGGAGAGACCCAGTACTTC
V gene: TRBV7-2; D gene: TRBD2; J gene: TRBJ2-3; clone size: once; CDR3 protein: CASSQIAGGHRDTQYF; CDR3 DNA: TGTGCCAGCAGCCAAATAGCGGGGGGCCATAGAGATACGCAGTATTTT
V gene: TRBV2; D gene: TRBD1; J gene: TRBJ1-4; clone size: -; CDR3 protein: CASSDAGQRNEKLFF; CDR3 DNA: TGTGCCAGCAGTGACGCGGGACAGCGTAATGAAAAACTGTTTTTT
V gene: TRBV7-9; D gene: -; J gene: TRBJ2-7; clone size: -; CDR3 protein: CASSLGASYEQYF; CDR3 DNA: TGTGCCAGCAGCCTGGGGGCCTCCTACGAGCAGTACTTC
V gene: TRBV9; D gene: -; J gene: TRBJ2-3; clone size: -; CDR3 protein: CASSAGGQGADTQYF; CDR3 DNA: TGTGCCAGCAGCGCGGGGGGCCAAGGGGCAGATACGCAGTATTTT
V gene: TRBV7-9; D gene: -; J gene: TRBJ1-1; clone size: few; CDR3 protein: CASSPRPGGGEAFF; CDR3 DNA: TGTGCCAGCAGTCCCAGGCCGGGTGGGGGGGAAGCTTTCTTT
V gene: TRBV10-3; D gene: -; J gene: TRBJ2-3; clone size: -; CDR3 protein: CAISGQSTDTQYF; CDR3 DNA: TGTGCCATCAGTGGACAGTCCACAGATACGCAGTATTTT
V gene: TRBV19; D gene: -; J gene: TRBJ2-3; clone size: -; CDR3 protein: CASKIRFGDTQYF; CDR3 DNA: TGTGCCAGTAAAATAAGGTTTGGGGATACGCAGTATTTT
V gene: TRBV7-6; D gene: -; J gene: TRBJ2-7; clone size: -; CDR3 protein: CASSPSVDPDYEQYF; CDR3 DNA: TGTGCCAGCAGCCCCTCCGTAGATCCAGACTACGAGCAGTACTTC
V gene: TRBV28; D gene: TRBD1; J gene: TRBJ2-1; clone size: -; CDR3 protein: CASSLVLGQDSYNEQFF; CDR3 DNA: TGTGCCAGCAGTCTAGTTTTGGGACAGGACTCCTACAATGAGCAGTTCTTC
V gene: TRBV7-9; D gene: -; J gene: TRBJ1-6; clone size: few; CDR3 protein: CASSLQGSYNSPLHF; CDR3 DNA: TGTGCCAGCAGTTTACAGGGCTCCTATAATTCACCCCTCCACTTT
V gene: TRBV5-1; D gene: -; J gene: TRBJ2-3; clone size: once; CDR3 protein: CASSLSWGASDTQYF; CDR3 DNA: TGCGCCAGCAGCTTGAGTTGGGGGGCCTCAGATACGCAGTATTTT
V gene: TRBV5-4; D gene: -; J gene: TRBJ2-3; clone size: -; CDR3 protein: CASSLKRGTDTQYF; CDR3 DNA: TGTGCCAGCAGCTTGAAGCGGGGCACAGATACGCAGTATTTT
V gene: TRBV5-1; D gene: -; J gene: TRBJ1-4; clone size: -; CDR3 protein: CASRNKGNEKLFF; CDR3 DNA: TGCGCCAGCAGAAACAAGGGAAATGAAAAACTGTTTTTT
V gene: TRBV6-5; D gene: -; J gene: TRBJ2-2; clone size: -; CDR3 protein: CASSYGTLGTGELFF; CDR3 DNA: TGTGCCAGCAGTTACGGGACCCTGGGCACCGGGGAGCTGTTTTTT
V gene: TRBV19; D gene: -; J gene: TRBJ1-3; clone size: -; CDR3 protein: CASSNSVSGNTIYF; CDR3 DNA: TGTGCCAGTAGTAACAGCGTCTCTGGAAACACCATATATTTT
V gene: TRBV10-2; D gene: -; J gene: TRBJ1-3; clone size: -; CDR3 protein: CASSEQDSGNTIYF; CDR3 DNA: TGCGCCAGCAGTGAACAGGACTCTGGAAACACCATATATTTT
V gene: TRBV5-3; D gene: -; J gene: TRBJ1-6; clone size: -; CDR3 protein: CASSLGQNNSPLHF; CDR3 DNA: TGTGCCAGCAGCTTGGGACAAAATAATTCACCCCTCCACTTT
V gene: TRBV4-1; D gene: -; J gene: TRBJ2-7; clone size: -; CDR3 protein: CASSQGGVTYEQYF; CDR3 DNA: TGCGCCAGCAGCCAAGGAGGGGTAACCTACGAGCAGTACTTC
V gene: TRBV5-6; D gene: -; J gene: TRBJ1-1; clone size: -; CDR3 protein: CASSTFRLFGQRYTEAFF; CDR3 DNA: TGTGCCAGCAGCACCTTTCGCCTTTTTGGACAGAGATACACTGAAGCTTTCTTT
V gene: TRBV5-6; D gene: -; J gene: TRBJ2-4; clone size: -; CDR3 protein: CASSSPLVPKNIQYF; CDR3 DNA: TGTGCCAGCAGCTCTCCCCTAGTGCCCAAAAACATTCAGTACTTC
V gene: TRBV9; D gene: -; J gene: TRBJ2-2; clone size: -; CDR3 protein: CASSVEGGELFF; CDR3 DNA: TGTGCCAGCAGCGTAGAGGGCGGGGAGCTGTTTTTT
V gene: TRBV6-6; D gene: -; J gene: TRBJ2-2; clone size: -; CDR3 protein: CASSPRLNTGELFF; CDR3 DNA: TGTGCCAGCAGTCCCCGATTGAACACCGGGGAGCTGTTTTTT
V gene: TRBV5-1; D gene: -; J gene: TRBJ1-2; clone size: -; CDR3 protein: CASSMEGYGYTF; CDR3 DNA: TGCGCCAGCAGCATGGAGGGTTATGGCTACACCTTC
V gene: TRBV19; D gene: -; J gene: TRBJ2-3; clone size: -; CDR3 protein: CASSTTESSTDTQYF; CDR3 DNA: TGTGCCAGTAGTACTACGGAATCTAGCACAGATACGCAGTATTTT
V gene: TRBV7-9; D gene: -; J gene: TRBJ1-1; clone size: -; CDR3 protein: CASTKRADTEAFF; CDR3 DNA: TGTGCCAGCACCAAAAGAGCCGACACTGAAGCTTTCTTT
V gene: TRBV12-5; D gene: -; J gene: TRBJ1-6; clone size: -; CDR3 protein: CASGLGPGTPLHF; CDR3 DNA: TGTGCTAGTGGTTTAGGGCCCGGGACACCCCTCCACTTT
V gene: TRBV18; D gene: -; J gene: TRBJ1-1; clone size: -; CDR3 protein: CASSLSSGTDVNTEAFF; CDR3 DNA: TGTGCCAGCTCACTTAGTAGCGGGACGGATGTGAACACTGAAGCTTTCTTT
V gene: TRBV5-6; D gene: TRBD1; J gene: TRBJ1-2; clone size: -; CDR3 protein: CASSLEWDREANYGYTF; CDR3 DNA: TGTGCCAGCAGCTTGGAGTGGGACAGGGAAGCTAACTATGGCTACACCTTC
V gene: TRBV9; D gene: TRBD2; J gene: TRBJ2-3; clone size: -; CDR3 protein: CASSVATSGGPGDTQYF; CDR3 DNA: TGTGCCAGCAGCGTAGCTACCAGCGGGGGGCCTGGAGATACGCAGTATTTT
V gene: TRBV29-1; D gene: -; J gene: TRBJ2-5; clone size: -; CDR3 protein: CSVELQETQYF; CDR3 DNA: TGCAGCGTTGAACTCCAAGAGACCCAGTACTTC
V gene: TRBV19; D gene: -; J gene: TRBJ2-5; clone size: -; CDR3 protein: CASSINPGSVETQYF; CDR3 DNA: TGTGCCAGTAGTATTAACCCAGGGTCCGTGGAGACCCAGTACTTC
V gene: TRBV21-1; D gene: -; J gene: TRBJ1-2; clone size: once; CDR3 protein: CASSKDDLGGGLNYGYTF; CDR3 DNA: TGTGCCAGCAGCAAAGATGACCTAGGGGGCGGCCTTAACTATGGCTACACCTTC
V gene: TRBV5-6; D gene: -; J gene: TRBJ2-3; clone size: -; CDR3 protein: CASSWPYTDTQYF; CDR3 DNA: TGTGCCAGCAGCTGGCCCTACACAGATACGCAGTATTTT
V gene: TRBV18; D gene: TRBD1; J gene: TRBJ2-1; clone size: -; CDR3 protein: CASSPSTGTGNYEQFF; CDR3 DNA: TGTGCCAGCTCACCATCTACCGGGACAGGCAACTATGAGCAGTTCTTC
V gene: TRBV11-3; D gene: TRBD1; J gene: TRBJ2-5; clone size: -; CDR3 protein: CASSLSDREETQYF; CDR3 DNA: TGTGCCAGCAGCTTATCGGACAGGGAAGAGACCCAGTACTTC
V gene: TRBV19; D gene: -; J gene: TRBJ1-5; clone size: -; CDR3 protein: CASSTGGGGANQPQHF; CDR3 DNA: TGTGCCAGTAGTACCGGAGGGGGGGGCGCGAATCAGCCCCAGCATTTT
V gene: TRBV5-1; D gene: -; J gene: TRBJ1-2; clone size: -; CDR3 protein: CASSFGGGDGYTF; CDR3 DNA: TGCGCCAGCAGCTTCGGGGGAGGGGATGGCTACACCTTC
V gene: TRBV5-1; D gene: TRBD2; J gene: TRBJ2-2; clone size: -; CDR3 protein: CASSPGLANTGELFF; CDR3 DNA: TGCGCCAGCAGTCCGGGACTAGCGAACACCGGGGAGCTGTTTTTT
V gene: TRBV19; D gene: TRBD2; J gene: TRBJ2-2; clone size: -; CDR3 protein: CASSGGLGAGELFF; CDR3 DNA: TGTGCCAGTAGTGGGGGACTAGGAGCCGGGGAGCTGTTTTTT
V gene: TRBV2; D gene: -; J gene: TRBJ2-5; clone size: -; CDR3 protein: CASSEWGDGMKTQYF; CDR3 DNA: TGTGCCAGCAGTGAATGGGGCGATGGGATGAAGACCCAGTACTTC
V gene: TRBV5-6; D gene: -; J gene: TRBJ1-2; clone size: -; CDR3 protein: CASSLAGSFYGYTF; CDR3 DNA: TGTGCCAGCAGCTTGGCAGGGTCCTTCTATGGCTACACCTTC